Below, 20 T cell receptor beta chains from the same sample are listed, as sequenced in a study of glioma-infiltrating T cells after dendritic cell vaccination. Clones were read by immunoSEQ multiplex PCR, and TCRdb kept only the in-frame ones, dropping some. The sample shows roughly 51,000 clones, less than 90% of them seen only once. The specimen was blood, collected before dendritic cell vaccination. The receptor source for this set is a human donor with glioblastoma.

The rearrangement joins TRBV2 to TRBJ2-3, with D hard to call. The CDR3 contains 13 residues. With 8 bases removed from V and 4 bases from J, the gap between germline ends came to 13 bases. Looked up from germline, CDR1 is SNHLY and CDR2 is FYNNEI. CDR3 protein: CASAGSRPDTQYF. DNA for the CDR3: TGTGCCAGCGCTGGATCCAGGCCAGATACGCAGTATTTT.

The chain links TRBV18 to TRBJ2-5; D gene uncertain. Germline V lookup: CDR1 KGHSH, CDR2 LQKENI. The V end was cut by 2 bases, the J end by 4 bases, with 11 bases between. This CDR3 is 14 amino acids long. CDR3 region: CASSPNGPPETQYF. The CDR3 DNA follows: TGTGCCAGCTCACCAAATGGGCCGCCAGAGACCCAGTACTTC.

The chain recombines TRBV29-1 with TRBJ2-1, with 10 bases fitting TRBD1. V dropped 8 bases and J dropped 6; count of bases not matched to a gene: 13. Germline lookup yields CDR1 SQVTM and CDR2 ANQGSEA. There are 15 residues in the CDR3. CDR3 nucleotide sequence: TGCAGCTGGAGACTACCGGGACAGGGGACCAATGAGCAGTTCTTC. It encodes CSWRLPGQGTNEQFF.

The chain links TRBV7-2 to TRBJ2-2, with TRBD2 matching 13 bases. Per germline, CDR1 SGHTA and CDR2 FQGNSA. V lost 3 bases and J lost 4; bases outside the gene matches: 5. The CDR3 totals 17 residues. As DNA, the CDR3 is TGTGCCAGCAGCTTGTTCGGGACTAGCGGGGTCACCGGGGAGCTGTTTTTT. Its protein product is CASSLFGTSGVTGELFF.

The CDR3 sequence: CASSEGTGYGYTF. In nucleotides, the CDR3 is TGTGCCAGCAGTGAAGGGACAGGCTATGGCTACACCTTC. This sequence joins TRBV25-1 and TRBJ1-2; 8 bases agree with TRBD1. The CDR3 runs to 13 residues. CDR1 and CDR2 (germline): MGHDK, SYGVNS. The V segment lost 2 bases and the J segment 4 bases; nucleotides outside the gene matches: 0.

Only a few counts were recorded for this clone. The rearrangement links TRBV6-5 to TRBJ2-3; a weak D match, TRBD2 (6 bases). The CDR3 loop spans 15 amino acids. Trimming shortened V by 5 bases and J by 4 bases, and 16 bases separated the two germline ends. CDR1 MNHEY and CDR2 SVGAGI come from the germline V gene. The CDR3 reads CASSRGEGGSDTQYF. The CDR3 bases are TGTGCCAGCAGTCGCGGGGAAGGAGGATCAGATACGCAGTATTTT.

CDR3 nucleotide sequence: TGTGCCAGTAGTGGGGGGGTATCCAATCAGCCCCAGCATTTT. Amino acids: CASSGGVSNQPQHF. V usage is TRBV19 and J usage is TRBJ1-5; D possibly corresponds to TRBD1 (5 bases). Deletions cut 5 bases from V and 3 bases from J, with 11 bases between. The length of the CDR3 is 14 residues. Per the germline V gene, CDR1 is LNHDA and CDR2 is SQIVND (reference sequence). The variable domain in full, completed from reference TRBV19 and TRBJ1-5, reads DGGITQSPKYLFRKEGQNVTLSCEQNLNHDAMYWYRQDPGQGLRLIYYSQIVNDFQKGDIAEGYSVSREKKESFPLTVTSAQKNPTAFYLCASSGGVSNQPQHFGDGTRLSIL.

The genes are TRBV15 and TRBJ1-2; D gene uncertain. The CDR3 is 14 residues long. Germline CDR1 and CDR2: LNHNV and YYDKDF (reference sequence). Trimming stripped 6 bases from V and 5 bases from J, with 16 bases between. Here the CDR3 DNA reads TGTGCCACCAGGGGTCCACGGGAGGAGTATGGCTACACCTTC. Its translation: CATRGPREEYGYTF.

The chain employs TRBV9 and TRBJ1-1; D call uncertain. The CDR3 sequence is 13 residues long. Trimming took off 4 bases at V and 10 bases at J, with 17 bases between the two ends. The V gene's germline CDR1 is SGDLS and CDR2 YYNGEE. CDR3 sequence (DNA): TGTGCCAGCAGCTCAGCCGGAGCGGGGATAGCTTTCTTT. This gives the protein CASSSAGAGIAFF.

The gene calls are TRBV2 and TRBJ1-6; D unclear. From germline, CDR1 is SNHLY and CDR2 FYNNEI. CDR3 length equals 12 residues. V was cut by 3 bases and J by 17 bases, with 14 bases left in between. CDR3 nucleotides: TGTGCCAGCAGTGATCGGCGGGCGTCCTTCCACTTT. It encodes CASSDRRASFHF.

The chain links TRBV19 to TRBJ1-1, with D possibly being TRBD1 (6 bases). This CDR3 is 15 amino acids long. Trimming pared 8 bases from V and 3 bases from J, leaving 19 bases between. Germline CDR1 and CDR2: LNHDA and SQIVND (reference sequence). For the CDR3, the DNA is TGTGCCAGTGTGGGGGCAAATCCTCGGGACACTGAAGCTTTCTTT. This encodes CASVGANPRDTEAFF.

The CDR3 loop reads CASSGLGGLVGRGYTF. The CDR3 nucleotides read TGTGCCAGCAGCGGACTTGGGGGATTGGTTGGGAGGGGCTACACCTTC. The chain combines TRBV9 with TRBJ1-2, with D perhaps matching TRBD1 (5 bases). Germline CDR1 is SGDLS and CDR2 is YYNGEE. The germline V and J ends were trimmed by 3 bases and 8 bases, with 23 bases remaining between them. The CDR3 extends over 16 amino acids.

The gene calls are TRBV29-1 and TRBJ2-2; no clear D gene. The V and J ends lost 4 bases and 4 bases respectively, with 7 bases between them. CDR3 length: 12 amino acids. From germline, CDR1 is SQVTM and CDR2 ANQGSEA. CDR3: CSVGGGTGELFF. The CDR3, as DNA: TGCAGCGTTGGAGGTGGCACCGGGGAGCTGTTTTTT.

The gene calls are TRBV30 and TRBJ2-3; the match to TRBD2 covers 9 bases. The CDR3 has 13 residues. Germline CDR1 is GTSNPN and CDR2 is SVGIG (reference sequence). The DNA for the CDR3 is TGTGCACTCTCGGCGGGGGGGCCAGATACGCAGTATTTT. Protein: CALSAGGPDTQYF.

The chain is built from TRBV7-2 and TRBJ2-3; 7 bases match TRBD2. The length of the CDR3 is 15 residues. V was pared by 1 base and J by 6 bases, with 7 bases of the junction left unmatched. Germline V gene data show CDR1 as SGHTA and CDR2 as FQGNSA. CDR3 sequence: CASSLDGREMDTQYF. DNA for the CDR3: TGTGCCAGCAGCTTAGACGGGCGGGAGATGGATACGCAGTATTTT.

Here the CDR3 reads CASSLAPAGGPDTQYF. CDR3 sequence (DNA): TGTGCCAGCAGCTTGGCCCCAGCGGGGGGGCCAGATACGCAGTATTTT. The rearrangement joins TRBV5-4 to TRBJ2-3; 10 positions agree with TRBD2. V lost 0 bases, J lost 4 bases, and 5 bases stayed unmatched. The CDR3 sequence is 16 residues long. Germline CDR1 reads SGHNT; CDR2 reads YYREEE (reference sequence).

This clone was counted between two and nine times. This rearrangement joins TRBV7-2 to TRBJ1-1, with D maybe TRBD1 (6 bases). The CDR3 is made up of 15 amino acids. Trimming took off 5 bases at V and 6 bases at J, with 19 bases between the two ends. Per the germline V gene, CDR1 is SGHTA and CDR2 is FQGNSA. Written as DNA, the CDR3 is TGTGCCAGCAGCCCAGGGGCCAGGGCGAGGGCTGAAGCTTTCTTT. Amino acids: CASSPGARARAEAFF. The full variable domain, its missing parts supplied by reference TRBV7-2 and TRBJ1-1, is GAGVSQSPSNKVTEKGKDVELRCDPISGHTALYWYRQSLGQGLEFLIYFQGNSAPDKSGLPSDRFSAERTGGSVSTLTIQRTQQEDSAVYLCASSPGARARAEAFFGQGTRLTVV.

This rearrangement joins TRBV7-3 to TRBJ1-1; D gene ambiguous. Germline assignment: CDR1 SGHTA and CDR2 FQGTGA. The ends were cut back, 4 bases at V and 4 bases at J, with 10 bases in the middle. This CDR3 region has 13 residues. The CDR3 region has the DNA TGTGCCAGCAGCTCCTCGGGAGGCACTGAAGCTTTCTTT. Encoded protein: CASSSSGGTEAFF.

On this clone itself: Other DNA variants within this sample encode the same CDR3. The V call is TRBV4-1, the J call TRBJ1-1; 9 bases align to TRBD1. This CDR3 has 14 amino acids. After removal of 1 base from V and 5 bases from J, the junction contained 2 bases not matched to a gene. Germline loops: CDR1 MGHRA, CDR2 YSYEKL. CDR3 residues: CASSQVTGGTEAFF. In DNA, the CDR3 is TGCGCCAGCAGCCAAGTGACAGGGGGGACTGAAGCTTTCTTT.

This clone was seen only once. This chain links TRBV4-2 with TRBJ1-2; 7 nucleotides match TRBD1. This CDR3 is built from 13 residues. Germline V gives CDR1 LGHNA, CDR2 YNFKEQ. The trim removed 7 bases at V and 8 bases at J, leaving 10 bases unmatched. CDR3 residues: CASTHGQGEGYTF. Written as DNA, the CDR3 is TGTGCCAGCACCCACGGGCAGGGGGAAGGCTACACCTTC.